These 20 T cell receptor beta chains came from one sample sequenced in a study of T-cell reconstitution after alpha-beta-depleted transplantation in children. Preparing the TCRbeta library involved the use of unique molecular identifiers. Each CDR3 protein gets one entry after TCRdb re-called the PCR reads with MiXCR. This repertoire shows 120,000 or so distinct CDR3 sequences, 20% to 25% found once; its top ten account for about 10%. This sample comprised PBMCs, mostly from graft donor cells, obtained 180 days after TCRalphabeta/CD19-depleted stem cell transplant. These TCRs come from a male patient between 2 and 15 years old who had a stem cell transplant for chronic granulomatous disease, so the T cells may come from the graft donor.

The V call is TRBV12-3 or TRBV12-4, the J call TRBJ2-1; D might be TRBD1 (5 bases). The CDR3 covers 17 residues. The V end lost 7 bases, the J end lost 12 bases, and 31 bases lay between the germline ends. The CDR3 region is CASTESAQRKGVLAQFF. The CDR3 nucleotides read TGTGCCAGCACCGAGAGTGCCCAAAGAAAAGGGGTTCTTGCGCAGTTCTTC.

This clonotype has only a few counts. The chain is built from TRBV5-1 and TRBJ2-1; D might be TRBD2 (6 bases). Germline values: CDR1 SGHRS, CDR2 YFSETQ. V was clipped by 6 bases and J by 0 bases, with 16 bases between them. The CDR3 is 16 residues long. CDR3 sequence reads: CASNPDGGGSYNEQFF. The CDR3, as DNA: TGCGCCAGCAACCCAGACGGGGGAGGCTCCTACAATGAGCAGTTCTTC.

V gene TRBV5-1 combines with J gene TRBJ2-5; 11 bases line up with TRBD1. Losses at the gene ends were 5 bases for V and 5 bases for J; bases not matched to a gene: 8. The CDR3 is 15 amino acids. The germline V gene encodes CDR1 SGHRS and CDR2 YFSETQ. The CDR3 DNA is TGCGCCAGCAGTCCGGACAGGGGGCGGGTGGAGACCCAGTACTTC. This encodes CASSPDRGRVETQYF.

The chain has TRBV20-1 and TRBJ1-2; D gene uncertain. Germline V lookup: CDR1 DFQATT, CDR2 SNEGSKA (reference sequence). V was pared by 5 bases and J by 7 bases, with 11 bases between. This CDR3 contains 11 residues. CDR3 DNA sequence: TGCAGTGCTCTGATGGAAACTGGCTACACCTTC. Protein product: CSALMETGYTF.

In this sample, this clonotype turned up many times. This chain joins TRBV12-3 or TRBV12-4 and TRBJ2-5; D possibly corresponds to TRBD2 (6 bases). The CDR3 loop spans 14 amino acids. The ends were cut back, 6 bases at V and 2 bases at J, with 13 bases in the middle. This CDR3 reads CASSPRDFQETQYF. CDR3 sequence (DNA): TGTGCCAGCAGCCCGAGGGACTTTCAAGAGACCCAGTACTTC.

This clonotype occurred many times. The chain links TRBV20-1 to TRBJ1-5, with D unclear. This CDR3 is built from 11 residues. Per germline, CDR1 DFQATT and CDR2 SNEGSKA (reference sequence). V was shortened by 6 bases and J by 8 bases, with 11 bases between the two germline ends. The CDR3 DNA reads as TGCAGTGCCATCCCTGGGAAGCCCCAGCATTTT. It codes for CSAIPGKPQHF.

This clonotype was counted a few times. At one end, the junction sequence differs from germline, possibly due to a read error. V and J are TRBV15 and TRBJ1-4; D is uncertain. Germline CDR1 is LNHNV and CDR2 is YYDKDF (reference sequence). The length of the CDR3 is 13 residues. This CDR3 is CATSPWTNEKLFF. The CDR3 coding sequence is TGTGCCACCAGCCCCTGGACTAATGAAAAACTGTTTTTC.

This clonotype was counted a few times. The genes are TRBV20-1 and TRBJ2-1, with TRBD2 identical over 9 bases. With V trimmed by 3 bases and J by 3 bases, 9 bases remained unmatched. CDR3 length equals 16 residues. Germline V gene lookup returns CDR1 DFQATT and CDR2 SNEGSKA (reference sequence). The CDR3 sequence: CSARGLAGENYNEQFF. In DNA, the CDR3 is TGCAGTGCTAGGGGTTTAGCGGGGGAGAACTACAATGAGCAGTTCTTC.

This clonotype was found many times. The chain is built from TRBV5-8 and TRBJ1-5; D remains unclear. Trimming stripped 2 bases from V and 2 bases from J, with 5 bases between. The germline gives CDR1 SGHTS, CDR2 YDEGEE. The CDR3 is 13 residues long. The CDR3 coding sequence is TGTGCCAGCAGCTTAACAGGCAATCAGCCCCAGCATTTT. The encoded protein is CASSLTGNQPQHF.

This clonotype was recorded at least ten times. J is TRBJ2-1 and V is TRBV29-1; D is unresolved. CDR1 SQVTM and CDR2 ANQGSEA come from the germline V gene. The CDR3 is 10 residues long. V was shortened by 2 bases and J by 8 bases, with 4 bases between the two germline ends. The CDR3: CSVESYEQFF. In nucleotides, the CDR3 is TGCAGCGTTGAAAGCTATGAGCAGTTCTTC.

The CDR3, as DNA: TGTGCCTGGAGTTTGGACAGGGTTAAGTCTGAAGCTTTCTTT. Residues: CAWSLDRVKSEAFF. V gene TRBV30 combines with J gene TRBJ1-1; 8 bases fit TRBD1. The V gene's germline CDR1 is GTSNPN and CDR2 SVGIG (reference sequence). Trimming at V came to 2 bases and at J to 6 bases, leaving 8 bases not matched to a gene. This CDR3 is 14 amino acids long. Full variable domain (rest looked up from reference TRBV30 and TRBJ1-1): SQTIHQWPATLVQPVGSPLSLECTVEGTSNPNLYWYRQAAGRGLQLLFYSVGIGQISSEVPQNLSASRPQDRQFILSSKKLLLSDSGFYLCAWSLDRVKSEAFFGQGTRLTVV.

V gene TRBV6-1 combines with J gene TRBJ1-2; D gene ambiguous. CDR1 is MNHNS and CDR2 is SASEGT in the germline V gene. V was clipped by 5 bases and J by 5 bases, with 21 bases between them. The CDR3 is made up of 16 amino acids. CDR3 nucleotides: TGTGCCAGCAGTCCCCATTTTGGGCAGGAGACTTATGGCTACACCTTC. Amino acids: CASSPHFGQETYGYTF.

At least ten counts were recorded for this clonotype. The rearrangement uses TRBV29-1 and TRBJ2-7; perhaps TRBD2 as D (5 bases). The CDR3 is 13 residues long. The V gene lost 1 base and the J gene lost 2 bases, with 9 bases spanning the gap. Germline CDR1 is SQVTM and CDR2 is ANQGSEA. This CDR3 is CSVEGPRAYEQYF. In nucleotides, the CDR3 is TGCAGCGTTGAAGGTCCGCGGGCCTACGAGCAGTACTTC.

There are many counts of this clonotype. V gene TRBV28 combines with J gene TRBJ2-6; D might be TRBD1 (6 bases). The CDR3 is 16 residues long. The V end was cut by 6 bases, the J end by 4 bases, with 16 bases between. Germline CDR1 is MDHEN and CDR2 is SYDVKM. CDR3 DNA: TGTGCCAGCAGCCTACTTACAGGGTACGGGGCCAACGTCCTGACTTTC. This translates into CASSLLTGYGANVLTF.

Many counts were recorded for this clonotype. V usage is TRBV20-1 and J usage is TRBJ1-1; D remains unclear. Trimming removed 6 bases from V and 1 base from J, with 9 bases in between. The germline V gene encodes CDR1 DFQATT and CDR2 SNEGSKA (reference sequence). The CDR3 contains 12 residues. The CDR3 DNA sequence: TGCAGTGCCCAAAGGGCGAACACTGAAGCTTTCTTT. It yields the protein CSAQRANTEAFF.

This clonotype was observed a few times. The chain joins TRBV20-1 to TRBJ2-7, with D possibly TRBD2 on 7 matching bases. Germline CDR1 is DFQATT and CDR2 is SNEGSKA (reference sequence). This CDR3 has 16 amino acids. The V end was cut by 0 bases, the J end by 1 base, with 16 bases between. Written as DNA, the CDR3 is TGCAGTGCTAGAGATCACGAGGGGGGGAAGTCCTACGAGCAGTACTTC. This codes for CSARDHEGGKSYEQYF.

This clonotype was detected ten times or more. V usage is TRBV11-2 and J usage is TRBJ2-7; D is ambiguous. Germline values: CDR1 SGHAT, CDR2 FQNNGV. This CDR3 contains 17 residues. V lost 0 bases and J 0 bases, leaving 15 bases between the germline ends. DNA for the CDR3: TGTGCCAGCAGCTTAGACGGTTGGTGGGTAACCTCCTACGAGCAGTACTTC. The encoded protein is CASSLDGWWVTSYEQYF.

The chain joins TRBV7-2 to TRBJ2-7; D is perhaps TRBD2 (6 bases). V lost 5 bases and J 7 bases, leaving 21 bases between the germline ends. The CDR3 extends over 15 amino acids. The germline V gene has CDR1 SGHTA and CDR2 FQGNSA. The CDR3 sequence is CASSSQGRTNVEQYF. The CDR3 coding sequence is TGTGCCAGCAGCAGCCAGGGAAGGACTAACGTGGAGCAGTACTTC. Based on the CDR3 plus reference TRBV7-2 and TRBJ2-7, the full variable domain is GAGVSQSPSNKVTEKGKDVELRCDPISGHTALYWYRQSLGQGLEFLIYFQGNSAPDKSGLPSDRFSAERTGGSVSTLTIQRTQQEDSAVYLCASSSQGRTNVEQYFGPGTRLTVT.

This clonotype was observed a few times. This chain uses TRBV5-6 with TRBJ2-1; no clear D. CDR1 and CDR2 from the germline V gene are SGHDT and YYEEEE. This CDR3 contains 16 residues. V lost 1 base, J lost 4 bases, and 15 bases lay in between. The CDR3 region is CASSLKLPRLYNEQFF. The DNA of the CDR3 is TGTGCCAGCAGCTTGAAGCTCCCCCGGTTGTACAATGAGCAGTTCTTC.

This clonotype was observed a few times. V is TRBV29-1 and J is TRBJ2-7, with D possibly being TRBD1 or TRBD2 (5 bases each). The CDR3 has 13 amino acids. Looked up from germline, CDR1 is SQVTM and CDR2 is ANQGSEA. V lost 3 bases and J lost 0, with 9 bases in between. This chain's CDR3 is CSVEAGSSYEQYF. The CDR3 bases are TGCAGCGTTGAGGCAGGGAGCTCCTACGAGCAGTACTTC.